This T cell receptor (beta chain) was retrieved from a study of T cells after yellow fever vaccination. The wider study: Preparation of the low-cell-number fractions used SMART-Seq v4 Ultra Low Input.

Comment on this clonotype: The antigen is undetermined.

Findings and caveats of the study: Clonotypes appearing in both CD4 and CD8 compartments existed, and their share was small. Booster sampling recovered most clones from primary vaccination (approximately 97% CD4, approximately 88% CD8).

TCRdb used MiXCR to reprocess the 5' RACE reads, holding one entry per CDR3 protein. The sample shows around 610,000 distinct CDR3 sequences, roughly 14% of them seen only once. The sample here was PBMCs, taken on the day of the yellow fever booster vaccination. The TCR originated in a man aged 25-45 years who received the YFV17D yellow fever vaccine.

This CDR3 is CSAPEGADTQYF. CDR3 DNA: TGCAGTGCCCCCGAGGGCGCCGATACGCAGTATTTT. This chain connects TRBV20-1 to TRBJ2-3, with D tentatively TRBD2 (5 bases). V was pared by 6 bases and J by 6 bases, with 13 bases between. The CDR3 contains 12 residues. Germline assignment: CDR1 DFQATT and CDR2 SNEGSKA (reference sequence).